The 21 T cell receptor beta chains presented below share a single source sample, sequenced in a study of blood T cell repertoires in COVID-19. TCRdb's copy holds only in-frame clones and misses some; the assay was immunoSEQ multiplex PCR. The sample yields about 480,000 clones, about 85% seen once. Sequencing was done on a sample of PBMCs or T cells enriched from blood (not recorded which). Every receptor here comes from a woman between 18 and 29 years old with acute COVID-19.

There are a few counts of this clone. The rearrangement uses TRBV3-1 (or the pseudogene TRBV3-2) and TRBJ1-5; D is undetermined. CDR1 is LGHDT and CDR2 is YNNKEL in the germline V gene (reference sequence). The CDR3 totals 17 residues. V dropped 2 bases and J dropped 2 bases, with 16 bases sitting between them. The CDR3 loop reads CASSQWAPLVGNQPQHF. Here the CDR3 DNA reads TGTGCCAGCAGCCAATGGGCACCCCTTGTTGGCAATCAGCCCCAGCATTTT.

The chain recombines TRBV2 with TRBJ2-3; D not certain. V lost 9 bases to trimming and J lost 4 bases, with 14 bases between them. This CDR3 comprises 13 residues. Germline CDR1 reads SNHLY; CDR2 reads FYNNEI. Written as DNA, the CDR3 is TGTGCCAGTCGGTGGGCTAAACCAGATACGCAGTATTTT. Translated, it gives CASRWAKPDTQYF.

This clone was seen once. The rearrangement joins TRBV7-6 to TRBJ2-7, with D possibly being TRBD2 (5 bases). The germline V gene encodes CDR1 SGHVS and CDR2 FNYEAQ. V was pared by 11 bases and J by 0 bases, with 11 bases between. This CDR3 is 12 amino acids long. Here the CDR3 DNA reads TGTGCCGGCGGACTTTCCTCCTACGAGCAGTACTTC. It yields the protein CAGGLSSYEQYF. Supplemented by reference TRBV7-6 and TRBJ2-7, the full variable domain reads GAGVSQSPRYKVTKRGQDVALRCDPISGHVSLYWYRQALGQGPEFLTYFNYEAQQDKSGLPNDRFSAERPEGSISTLTIQRTEQRDSAMYRCAGGLSSYEQYFGPGTRLTVT.

The chain has TRBV3-1 (or the pseudogene TRBV3-2) and TRBJ1-2; D gene ambiguous. Germline V gene lookup returns CDR1 LGHDT and CDR2 YNNKEL (reference sequence). The CDR3 is 13 amino acids. Trimming pared 6 bases from V and 2 bases from J, leaving 10 bases between. The CDR3: CASSRDINYGYTF. In nucleotides, the CDR3 is TGTGCCAGCAGTCGAGACATAAACTATGGCTACACCTTC.

This chain uses TRBV19 with TRBJ1-4, with D possibly TRBD1 on 5 matching bases. The CDR3 contains 16 residues. Germline V gene lookup returns CDR1 LNHDA and CDR2 SQIVND (reference sequence). Trimming shortened V by 5 bases and J by 4 bases, and 17 bases separated the two germline ends. The CDR3 DNA reads TGTGCCAGTAGTCCTTCAGAGGACAACTATAATGAAAAACTGTTTTTT. Amino acid sequence: CASSPSEDNYNEKLFF.

The chain carries TRBV4-3 and TRBJ2-3; 8 nucleotides match TRBD2. V shed 6 bases and J 3 bases; nucleotides not matched to a gene: 11. The CDR3 extends over 16 amino acids. Germline assignment: CDR1 LGHNA and CDR2 YSLEER. CDR3 sequence reads: CASRGVFQRGTDTQYF. The CDR3, as DNA: TGCGCCAGCAGGGGTGTCTTTCAGCGGGGGACAGATACGCAGTATTTT.

The V call is TRBV25-1, the J call TRBJ1-4; 7 nucleotides align to TRBD1. From germline, CDR1 is MGHDK and CDR2 SYGVNS. CDR3 length: 13 amino acids. V shed 7 bases, J shed 8 bases, and the junction held 7 bases outside the gene matches. The CDR3 protein is CASTTGVGEKLFF. CDR3 nucleotide sequence: TGTGCCAGCACTACAGGGGTGGGGGAAAAACTGTTTTTT.

This chain joins TRBV7-2 and TRBJ2-3; 8 bases map to TRBD2. This CDR3 has 15 residues. The V gene's germline CDR1 is SGHTA and CDR2 FQGNSA. J gave up 4 bases and V 2 bases, and 5 bases lay outside the gene matches. The CDR3 region has the DNA TGTGCCAGCAGCTTATTCAGCGGGAGCTCAGATACGCAGTATTTT. Translating it yields CASSLFSGSSDTQYF.

This chain links TRBV28 with TRBJ2-1; D remains unclear. The germline V gene has CDR1 MDHEN and CDR2 SYDVKM. Trimming shortened V by 3 bases and J by 9 bases, and 12 bases separated the two germline ends. This CDR3 is built from 13 residues. CDR3 protein: CASSFPESSEQFF. The CDR3 bases are TGTGCCAGCAGTTTTCCCGAATCGAGTGAGCAGTTCTTC.

V gene TRBV10-3 combines with J gene TRBJ1-4; maybe TRBD1 (6 bases). There are 16 residues in the CDR3. V dropped 0 bases and J dropped 7 bases, with 15 bases sitting between them. Germline CDR1 is ENHRY and CDR2 is SYGVKD. The CDR3 spells CAISESFGRGGEKLFF. The CDR3, as DNA: TGTGCCATCAGTGAGTCGTTTGGCAGGGGCGGTGAAAAACTGTTTTTT.

The chain combines TRBV28 with TRBJ1-2; D gene unclear. Trimming left V 6 bases short and J 7 bases short, with 15 bases between. There are 13 residues in the CDR3. Germline V gene sequence: CDR1 MDHEN, CDR2 SYDVKM. CDR3 sequence reads: CASRTNNYFGYTF. DNA for the CDR3: TGTGCCAGCAGAACCAATAATTACTTTGGCTACACCTTC.

The chain carries TRBV29-1 and TRBJ1-2, with D possibly being TRBD1 (6 bases). The CDR3 runs 16 residues. V was shortened by 3 bases and J by 4 bases, with 21 bases between the two germline ends. Germline V gene data show CDR1 as SQVTM and CDR2 as ANQGSEA. CDR3 bases: TGCAGCGTTGATAGGGGTGACGGCTACAGGGTCTATGGCTACACCTTC. Translating gives CSVDRGDGYRVYGYTF. Complete variable domain (other parts from reference TRBV29-1 and TRBJ1-2): SAVISQKPSRDICQRGTSLTIQCQVDSQVTMMFWYRQQPGQSLTLIATANQGSEATYESGFVIDKFPISRPNLTFSTLTVSNMSPEDSSIYLCSVDRGDGYRVYGYTFGSGTRLTVV.

The gene calls are TRBV7-2 and TRBJ2-3; 11 bases align to TRBD2. Germline CDR1 reads SGHTA; CDR2 reads FQGNSA. V gave up 3 bases and J gave up 6 bases; unmatched junction bases: 2. The CDR3 totals 14 residues. CDR3 DNA: TGTGCCAGCAGCTTTCGGACTAGCGGGGATACGCAGTATTTT. It translates to CASSFRTSGDTQYF.

The chain recombines TRBV7-3 with TRBJ1-2; the D gene is possibly TRBD1 (6 bases). The CDR3 spans 12 residues. The germline V and J ends were trimmed by 5 bases and 5 bases, with 9 bases remaining between them. From germline, CDR1 is SGHTA and CDR2 FQGTGA. For the CDR3, the DNA is TGTGCCAGCAGCGCACAGGGTTATGGCTACACCTTC. Its translation: CASSAQGYGYTF.

Only one count was recorded for this clone. This chain links TRBV6-4 with TRBJ1-2; possibly TRBD1 for D (5 bases). Deletions cut 6 bases from V and 2 bases from J, with 10 bases between. The CDR3 has 13 amino acids. Germline CDR1 and CDR2: MRHNA and SNTAGT. The CDR3 sequence: CASSTGGNYGYTF. CDR3 sequence (DNA): TGTGCCAGCAGCACCGGGGGAAACTATGGCTACACCTTC.

The chain has TRBV19 and TRBJ2-1; 10 bases match TRBD1. The J segment lost 6 bases and the V segment lost 4 bases, leaving 0 bases of the junction unmatched. CDR1 is LNHDA, CDR2 SQIVND, per germline (reference sequence). The CDR3 is 13 amino acids. The CDR3 region is CASSRTGGNEQFF. CDR3 sequence (DNA): TGTGCCAGTAGTAGGACAGGGGGCAATGAGCAGTTCTTC.

This rearrangement joins TRBV7-3 to TRBJ1-2; a possible D gene is TRBD1 (5 bases). The CDR3 length is 12 residues. V was clipped by 2 bases and J by 4 bases, with 5 bases between them. The V gene's germline CDR1 is SGHTA and CDR2 FQGTGA. Here the CDR3 reads CASSLDSYGYTF. For the CDR3, the DNA is TGTGCCAGCAGCTTAGACAGCTATGGCTACACCTTC.

This chain uses TRBV27 with TRBJ2-7; the D gene is possibly TRBD1 (7 bases). This CDR3 is 14 amino acids long. V lost 5 bases, J lost 4 bases, and 15 bases lay in between. Germline lookup yields CDR1 MNHEY and CDR2 SMNVEV (reference sequence). CDR3 in DNA: TGTGCCAGCAGTCGGGGGACGACAGGGTACGAGCAGTACTTC. Its protein product is CASSRGTTGYEQYF.

V gene TRBV28 combines with J gene TRBJ2-1, with D possibly being TRBD1 (5 bases). The CDR3 sequence is 14 residues long. Trimming left V 3 bases short and J 7 bases short, with 13 bases between. Germline CDR1 reads MDHEN; CDR2 reads SYDVKM. CDR3 coding DNA: TGTGCCAGCAGTTTCAGTGGGGCGTTTAATGAGCAGTTCTTC. The encoded protein is CASSFSGAFNEQFF.

This chain connects TRBV28 to TRBJ1-1, with 7 bases that match TRBD1. Trimming cost V 3 bases and J 4 bases; bases outside gene matches: 5. Germline CDR1 and CDR2: MDHEN and SYDVKM. The CDR3 runs to 14 residues. CDR3 sequence (DNA): TGTGCCAGCAGTTTTCCAGGGGGATCCACTGAAGCTTTCTTT. This gives the protein CASSFPGGSTEAFF.

The chain joins TRBV11-3 to TRBJ2-3; no firm D call. The V end was cut by 4 bases, the J end by 5 bases, with 10 bases between. The germline V gene encodes CDR1 SGHNT and CDR2 YENEEA. This CDR3 comprises 13 residues. This chain's CDR3 is CASSYPPGDTQYF. CDR3 DNA: TGTGCCAGCAGCTACCCTCCGGGAGATACGCAGTATTTT.